This TCR beta chain was profiled in a study of vaccination and CD4 T cells after COVID-19. The sample's treatment: approximately nine-day PBMC culture with coronavirus spike peptide pools or control peptides (ViraFEST assay). Under the ViraFEST approach, antigen-specific T cells were expanded with peptide pools and TCRs subsequently sequenced. About this clonotype itself: Its specificity is unknown.

The CDR3 sequence is 13 residues long. J gave up 10 bases and V 1 base, and 4 bases lay outside the gene matches. Germline assignment: CDR1 SGHTA and CDR2 FQGNSA. The assay that was used to sequence DNA from cultured CD4+ T cells was the Oncomine TCR Beta short-read assay. TCRdb itself ran the PCR reads through MiXCR, one entry per CDR3 protein. The sample has fewer than 6,500 distinct CDR3 sequences; more than 15% are singletons. The sequenced material came from CD4+ T cells from blood, cultured in vitro. The chain is built from TRBV7-2 and TRBJ2-1; 7 nucleotides match TRBD2. The sequence came from a human donor who had recovered from COVID-19. CDR3 protein: CASSLGVGREQFF. CDR3 sequence (DNA): TGTGCCAGCAGCTTAGGAGTCGGGAGGGAGCAGTTCTTC. The full variable domain, in which reference TRBV7-2 and TRBJ2-1 provide the parts outside the CDR3, is GAGVSQSPSNKVTEKGKDVELRCDPISGHTALYWYRQSLGQGLEFLIYFQGNSAPDKSGLPSDRFSAERTGGSVSTLTIQRTQQEDSAVYLCASSLGVGREQFFGPGTRLTVL.